The 7 T cell receptor beta chains below were found in one sample sequenced in a study of brain T cells in children with intractable seizures. Generated by immunoSEQ multiplex PCR, the TCRdb table keeps only in-frame clones and is missing some. The sample includes approximately 60,000 clones, approximately 95% of them seen just once. The input for sequencing was peripheral blood, taken at surgery. Receptor source: a boy in the first two years of life with focal cortical dysplasia and intractable seizures.

This clone has more than one count but fewer than ten. The V gene is TRBV4-1, the J gene TRBJ2-5; 8 positions agree with TRBD1. Germline V gives CDR1 MGHRA, CDR2 YSYEKL. This CDR3 comprises 16 residues. The ends lost 2 bases at V and 9 bases at J; junction bases unmatched: 14. Here the CDR3 DNA reads TGCGCCAGCAGCCAAAATCCCTGGCCAGGGGGCGGGCCCCAGTACTTC. It codes for CASSQNPWPGGGPQYF.

V usage is TRBV10-3 and J usage is TRBJ2-5, with D possibly being TRBD1 (5 bases). V was trimmed by 8 bases and J by 4 bases, leaving 11 bases between them. There are 12 residues in the CDR3. Germline V gene sequence: CDR1 ENHRY, CDR2 SYGVKD. Written as DNA, the CDR3 is TGTGCCATCGGAAGGGGTGGAGAGACCCAGTACTTC. It is translated as CAIGRGGETQYF.

This clone is a singleton in its sample. CDR3 amino acids: CASSFRSRANYGYTF. DNA of the CDR3: TGTGCCAGCAGTTTTCGGTCCAGGGCTAACTATGGCTACACCTTC. J is TRBJ1-2 and V is TRBV27, with a tentative D call TRBD1 (5 bases). Trimming left V 3 bases short and J 0 bases short, with 11 bases between. The CDR3 is made up of 15 amino acids. Germline values: CDR1 MNHEY, CDR2 SMNVEV (reference sequence).

This clone was seen just once. The J gene is TRBJ1-5, the V gene TRBV28; D is unclear. The V end lost 7 bases, the J end lost 7 bases, and 14 bases lay between the germline ends. The length of the CDR3 is 13 residues. The germline gives CDR1 MDHEN, CDR2 SYDVKM. The CDR3 protein is CASNPESGQPQHF. Written as DNA, the CDR3 is TGTGCCAGCAACCCGGAATCTGGACAGCCCCAGCATTTT.

This clone appeared a single time. The chain joins TRBV19 to TRBJ2-5; 7 positions match TRBD1. Trimming took 5 bases from V and 3 from J; bases not matched to a gene: 6. CDR3 length: 14 amino acids. Germline V lookup: CDR1 LNHDA, CDR2 SQIVND (reference sequence). The CDR3 loop reads CASSQGTDKETQYF. The CDR3 DNA sequence: TGTGCCAGTAGTCAAGGGACAGACAAAGAGACCCAGTACTTC.

The gene calls are TRBV5-1 and TRBJ2-1; a weak D match, TRBD1 (6 bases). Between the trimmed V and J ends, which lost 4 bases and 10 bases, there was a span of 18 bases. The germline CDR1 and CDR2 sequences are SGHRS and YFSETQ. The CDR3 is made up of 14 amino acids. The CDR3 reads CASSTSQGPAEQFF. The DNA for the CDR3 is TGCGCCAGCAGCACTTCACAGGGACCCGCGGAGCAGTTCTTC.

V is TRBV21-1 and J is TRBJ2-7. TRBV21-1 is tagged as a pseudogene. The CDR3 has 15 residues. The chain's CDR3 is CASSKEKAAGYEQYF. Written as DNA, the CDR3 is TGTGCCAGCAGCAAAGAAAAGGCAGCTGGGTACGAGCAGTACTTC.